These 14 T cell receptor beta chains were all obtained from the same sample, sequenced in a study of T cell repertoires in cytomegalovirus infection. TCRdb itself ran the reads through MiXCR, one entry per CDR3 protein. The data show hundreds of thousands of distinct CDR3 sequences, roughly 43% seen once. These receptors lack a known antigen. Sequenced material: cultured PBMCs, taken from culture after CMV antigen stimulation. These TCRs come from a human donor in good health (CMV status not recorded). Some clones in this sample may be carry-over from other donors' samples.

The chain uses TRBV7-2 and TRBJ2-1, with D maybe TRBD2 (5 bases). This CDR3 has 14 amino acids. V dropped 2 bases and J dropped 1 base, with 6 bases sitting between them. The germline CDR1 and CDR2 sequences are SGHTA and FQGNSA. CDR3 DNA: TGTGCCAGCAGCTTACGGAGGTCCTACAATGAGCAGTTCTTC. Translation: CASSLRRSYNEQFF. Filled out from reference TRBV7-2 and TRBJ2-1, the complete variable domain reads GAGVSQSPSNKVTEKGKDVELRCDPISGHTALYWYRQSLGQGLEFLIYFQGNSAPDKSGLPSDRFSAERTGGSVSTLTIQRTQQEDSAVYLCASSLRRSYNEQFFGPGTRLTVL.

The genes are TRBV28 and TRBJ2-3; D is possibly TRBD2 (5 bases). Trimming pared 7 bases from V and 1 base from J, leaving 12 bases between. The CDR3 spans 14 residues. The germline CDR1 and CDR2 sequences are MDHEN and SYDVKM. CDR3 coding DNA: TGTGCCAGCACATGGTTGGAGGGCACAGATACGCAGTATTTT. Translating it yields CASTWLEGTDTQYF.

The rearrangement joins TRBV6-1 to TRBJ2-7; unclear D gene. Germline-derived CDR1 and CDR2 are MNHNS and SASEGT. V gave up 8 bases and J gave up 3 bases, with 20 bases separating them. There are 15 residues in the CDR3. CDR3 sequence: CASGRPGPSVYEQYF. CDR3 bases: TGTGCCAGCGGGCGACCAGGCCCGTCGGTCTACGAGCAGTACTTC.

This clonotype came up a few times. This CDR3 reads CASSPPGAYTGELFF. The DNA of the CDR3 is TGTGCCAGCAGTCCGCCGGGGGCCTACACCGGGGAGCTGTTTTTT. V is TRBV11-2 and J is TRBJ2-2, with D perhaps matching TRBD1 or TRBD2 (6 bases each). Germline values: CDR1 SGHAT, CDR2 FQNNGV. This CDR3 has 15 residues. Trimming pared 6 bases from V and 3 bases from J, leaving 14 bases between.

The CDR3 reads CASGRASYEQYF. The CDR3 coding sequence is TGTGCCAGCGGCAGGGCCTCCTACGAGCAGTACTTC. V is TRBV7-9 and J is TRBJ2-7; D perhaps matches TRBD1 (5 bases). This CDR3 region has 12 residues. With 8 bases removed from V and 0 bases from J, the gap between germline ends came to 8 bases. Germline CDR1 reads SEHNR; CDR2 reads FQNEAQ (reference sequence).

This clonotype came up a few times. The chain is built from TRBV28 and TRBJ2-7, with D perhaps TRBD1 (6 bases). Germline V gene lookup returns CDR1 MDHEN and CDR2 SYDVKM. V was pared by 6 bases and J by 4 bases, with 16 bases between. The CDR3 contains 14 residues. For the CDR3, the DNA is TGTGCCAGCAGGCCGGGACAAGATATTTACGAGCAGTACTTC. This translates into CASRPGQDIYEQYF.

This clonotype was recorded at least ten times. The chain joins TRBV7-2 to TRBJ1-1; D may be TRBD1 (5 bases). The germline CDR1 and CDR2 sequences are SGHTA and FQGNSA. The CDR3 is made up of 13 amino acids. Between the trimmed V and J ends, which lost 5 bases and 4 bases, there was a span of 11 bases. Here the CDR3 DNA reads TGTGCCAGCAGCCGAAGTACAGGCACTGAAGCTTTCTTT. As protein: CASSRSTGTEAFF.

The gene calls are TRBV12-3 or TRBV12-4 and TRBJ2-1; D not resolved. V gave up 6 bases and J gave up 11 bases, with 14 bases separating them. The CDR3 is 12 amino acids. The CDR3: CASSQKALQQFF. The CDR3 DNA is TGTGCCAGCAGCCAGAAAGCACTTCAGCAGTTCTTC.

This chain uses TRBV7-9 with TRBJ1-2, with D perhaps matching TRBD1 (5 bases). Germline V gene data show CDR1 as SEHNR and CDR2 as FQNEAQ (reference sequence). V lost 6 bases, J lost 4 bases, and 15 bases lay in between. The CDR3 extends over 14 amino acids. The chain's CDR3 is CASRGGTPGYGYTF. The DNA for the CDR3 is TGTGCCAGCAGGGGGGGGACCCCGGGCTATGGCTACACCTTC.

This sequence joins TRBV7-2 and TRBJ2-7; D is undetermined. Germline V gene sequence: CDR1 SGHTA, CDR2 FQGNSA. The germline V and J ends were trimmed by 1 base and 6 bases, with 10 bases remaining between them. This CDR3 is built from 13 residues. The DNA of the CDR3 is TGTGCCAGCAGCTTAGTGAAGGGCGTCGAGCAGTACTTC. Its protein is CASSLVKGVEQYF. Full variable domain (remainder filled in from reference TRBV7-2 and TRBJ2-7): GAGVSQSPSNKVTEKGKDVELRCDPISGHTALYWYRQSLGQGLEFLIYFQGNSAPDKSGLPSDRFSAERTGGSVSTLTIQRTQQEDSAVYLCASSLVKGVEQYFGPGTRLTVT.

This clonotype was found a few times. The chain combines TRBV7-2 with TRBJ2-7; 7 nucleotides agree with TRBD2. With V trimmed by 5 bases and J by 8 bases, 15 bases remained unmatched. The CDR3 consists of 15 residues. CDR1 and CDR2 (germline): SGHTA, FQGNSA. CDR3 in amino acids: CASSPLGGSHGQQYF. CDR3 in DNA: TGTGCCAGCAGCCCCCTCGGCGGGAGCCACGGGCAGCAGTACTTC.

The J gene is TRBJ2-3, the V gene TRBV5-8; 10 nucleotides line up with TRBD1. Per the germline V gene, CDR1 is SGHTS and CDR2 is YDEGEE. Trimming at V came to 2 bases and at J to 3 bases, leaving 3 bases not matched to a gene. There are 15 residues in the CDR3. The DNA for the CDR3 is TGTGCCAGCAGCTTTGTGGGACAGGGGACAGATACGCAGTATTTT. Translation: CASSFVGQGTDTQYF.

The CDR3 spells CASSSRGLGGTDTQYF. The CDR3 nucleotides are TGTGCCAGCAGTTCCCGCGGTCTGGGCGGCACAGATACGCAGTATTTT. This rearrangement joins TRBV2 to TRBJ2-3; no definite D call. Germline-derived CDR1 and CDR2 are SNHLY and FYNNEI. With 5 bases removed from V and 1 base from J, the gap between germline ends came to 16 bases. The CDR3 consists of 16 residues.

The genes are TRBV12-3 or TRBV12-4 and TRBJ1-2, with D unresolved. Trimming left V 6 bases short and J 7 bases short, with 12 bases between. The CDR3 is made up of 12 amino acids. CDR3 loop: CASSLMKVGYTF. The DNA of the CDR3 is TGTGCCAGCAGCCTCATGAAGGTTGGCTACACCTTC.